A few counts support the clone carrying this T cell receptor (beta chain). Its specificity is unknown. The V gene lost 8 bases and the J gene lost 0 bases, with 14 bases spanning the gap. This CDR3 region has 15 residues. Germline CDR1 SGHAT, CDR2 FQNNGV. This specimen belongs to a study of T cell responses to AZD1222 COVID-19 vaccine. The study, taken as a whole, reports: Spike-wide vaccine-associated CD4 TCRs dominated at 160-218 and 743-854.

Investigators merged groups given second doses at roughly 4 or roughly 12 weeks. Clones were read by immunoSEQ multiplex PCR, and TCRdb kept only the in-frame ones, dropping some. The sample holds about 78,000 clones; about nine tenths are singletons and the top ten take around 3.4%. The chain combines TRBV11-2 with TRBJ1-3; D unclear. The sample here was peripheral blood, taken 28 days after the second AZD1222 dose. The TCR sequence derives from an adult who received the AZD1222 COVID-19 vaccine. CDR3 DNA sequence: TGTGCCAGCGAAGGCAGGACCTTCTCTGGAAACACCATATATTTT. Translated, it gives CASEGRTFSGNTIYF. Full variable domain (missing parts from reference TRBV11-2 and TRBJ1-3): EAGVAQSPRYKIIEKRQSVAFWCNPISGHATLYWYQQILGQGPKLLIQFQNNGVVDDSQLPKDRFSAERLKGVDSTLKIQPAKLEDSAVYLCASEGRTFSGNTIYFGEGSWLTVV.